These T cell receptor beta chains were read from a single sample in a study of shared clonotypes between healthy human individuals. Sequencing used immunoSEQ multiplex PCR; TCRdb keeps in-frame clones, though not all of them. The sample holds over a million clones; around three quarters are singletons and the top ten take roughly 0.65%. Material for sequencing was memory CD4+ T cells from PBMCs. These TCRs come from a man between 18 and 29 years old in good health. Some clones in this sample may be carry-over from other donors' samples. Each CDR3 is given with its conserved first and last residue. D genes are given only for firm matches. Only part of the rows carry a size: once, few, many, or a class if the clone is expanded.

>-|-|TRBJ1-1|TRBV5-1
TGCGCCAGCGCTCAGGGCCTGAACACTGAAGCTTTCTTT
CASAQGLNTEAFF
>-|TRBD1|TRBJ2-5|TRBV5-1
TGCGCCAGCAGCATCGGGACAGCAGAGACCCAGTACTTC
CASSIGTAETQYF
>many|TRBD1|TRBJ2-3|TRBV10-2
TGCGCCAGCAGACAGGGGGCGCGGACAGATACGCAGTATTTT
CASRQGARTDTQYF
>-|-|TRBJ1-3|TRBV15
TGTGCCACCAGCAGACTAGCTGGAAACACCATATATTTT
CATSRLAGNTIYF
>-|-|TRBJ1-2|TRBV28
TGTGCCAGCAGTTTAGAGTCCCCTTGGGGCTACACCTTC
CASSLESPWGYTF
>few|TRBD2|TRBJ2-3|TRBV7-8
TGTGCCAGCAGCTTAGGGACTAGCGAGTTCACAGATACGCAGTATTTT
CASSLGTSEFTDTQYF
>many|-|TRBJ2-1|TRBV7-2
TGTGCCAGCAGCTTAAACTCCTACAATGAGCAGTTCTTC
CASSLNSYNEQFF
>-|TRBD1|TRBJ1-2|TRBV18
TGTGCCAGCTCACCAGACACAGGGGACTATGGCTACACCTTC
CASSPDTGDYGYTF
>-|-|TRBJ2-1|TRBV10-3
TGTGCCATCCGGGCCGAAGGGGATGAGCAGTTCTTC
CAIRAEGDEQFF
>once|TRBD1|TRBJ2-3|TRBV5-1
TGCGCCAGCAGCCCCCTACGGACAGGGGGCGCAGATACGCAGTATTTT
CASSPLRTGGADTQYF
>-|-|TRBJ2-5|TRBV19
TGTGCCAGTAGTATCGAAAGAAAAGAGACCCAGTACTTC
CASSIERKETQYF
>-|-|TRBJ1-1|TRBV2
TGTGCCAGCAGTGATTGGGGATACACTGAAGCTTTCTTT
CASSDWGYTEAFF
>-|TRBD1|TRBJ2-7|TRBV27
TGTGCCAGCTCCGGGACAGACTCCTACGAGCAGTACTTC
CASSGTDSYEQYF
>once|-|TRBJ1-5|TRBV6-1
TGTGCCAGTGCAGGGGCCTTGGGCAATCAGCCCCAGCATTTT
CASAGALGNQPQHF
>-|-|TRBJ2-7|TRBV10-3
TGTGCCATCAGTAAGCAGAGCTCCTACGAGCAGTACTTC
CAISKQSSYEQYF
>-|TRBD1|TRBJ2-3|TRBV10-3
TGTGCCATCAGTACGGACAGGGTAGATACGCAGTATTTT
CAISTDRVDTQYF
>-|TRBD1|TRBJ1-3|TRBV5-6
TGTGCCAGCAGCTTGGGGACAGGGAGAGGGGCTGGAAACACCATATATTTT
CASSLGTGRGAGNTIYF
>-|-|TRBJ2-7|TRBV4-3
TGCGCCAGCAGCCAACCCCTAACGACTTACACCCCCTACGAGCAGTACTTC
CASSQPLTTYTPYEQYF
>once|-|TRBJ2-7|TRBV18
TGTGCCAGCTCACCCGGGACTCTCGACGAGCAGTACTTC
CASSPGTLDEQYF
>few|-|TRBJ1-4|TRBV28
TGTGCCAGCAGGCGGGGCGGCCGATTGTTTTTT
CASRRGGRLFF
>-|-|TRBJ1-3|TRBV7-9
TGTGCCAGCAGCTTAGTCGAAGGACACGGCGATTTT
CASSLVEGHGDF
>-|TRBD1|TRBJ1-4|TRBV6-6
TGTGCCAGCAGTTACCCTAGGGGGCTCGGGGTTGAAAAACTGTTTTTT
CASSYPRGLGVEKLFF
>-|-|TRBJ2-3|TRBV28
TGTGCCAGCAATTTAACGGGAGCCGGCCCAGATACGCAGTATTTT
CASNLTGAGPDTQYF
>-|-|TRBJ2-5|TRBV4-3
TGCGCCAGCAGCCCCCGCGGGGTCTGGGAGACCCAGTACTTC
CASSPRGVWETQYF
>-|-|TRBJ2-4|TRBV28
TGTGCCAGCAGCAGTGGAGCCAAAAACATTCAGTACTTC
CASSSGAKNIQYF
>-|-|TRBJ2-2|TRBV28
TGTGCCAGCAGTTTAGTAGCCACCGGGGAGCTGTTTTTT
CASSLVATGELFF
>-|TRBD2|TRBJ2-1|TRBV10-3
TGTGCCATCAGTAAGGGAGGGGTTTACAATGAGCAGTTCTTC
CAISKGGVYNEQFF
>few|-|TRBJ2-1|TRBV4-1
TGCGCCAGCAGCCAAGATGTGGCCTACAATGAGCAGTTCTTC
CASSQDVAYNEQFF
>-|-|TRBJ1-5|TRBV15
TGTGCCACCAGCAGATACCCCGGGGGCAATCAGCCCCAGCATTTT
CATSRYPGGNQPQHF
>-|TRBD1|TRBJ2-6|TRBV5-1
TGCGCCAGCAGCACCTGGGACAGGGTGGTCAAGTCTGGGGCCAACGTCCTGACTTTC
CASSTWDRVVKSGANVLTF
>-|-|TRBJ1-5|TRBV2
TGTGCCAGCAGTGAATGGGATAGCAATCAGCCCCAGCATTTT
CASSEWDSNQPQHF
>-|-|TRBJ1-2|TRBV7-2
TGTGCCAGCAGCCCGGATAAGGGCCCACGAGGCTACACCTTC
CASSPDKGPRGYTF
>-|TRBD2|TRBJ2-1|TRBV10-3
TGTGCCATCAGTGCTCTGACTAGCGGGACCTACAATGAGCAGTTCTTC
CAISALTSGTYNEQFF
>-|-|TRBJ1-1|TRBV5-6
TGTGCCAGCAGCTTGGCGGCCATGAACACTGAAGCTTTCTTT
CASSLAAMNTEAFF
>once|-|TRBJ1-5|TRBV10-3
TGTGCCATCAGTGAGTCAGGCGGCGTCGGGAGCAATCAGCCCCAGCATTTT
CAISESGGVGSNQPQHF
>-|-|TRBJ2-7|TRBV7-2
TGTGCCAGCAGCCCATATACCGAGCAGTACTTC
CASSPYTEQYF
>-|TRBD1|TRBJ1-2|TRBV30
TGTGCCTGGAGCCAGGGGGTCGCCGTGAGTGGCTACACCTTC
CAWSQGVAVSGYTF
>-|-|TRBJ1-1|TRBV9
TGTGCCAGCAGCGTAGTAGCACTGGCAAGTAACACTGAAGCTTTCTTT
CASSVVALASNTEAFF
>-|-|TRBJ1-1|TRBV4-2
TGTGCCAGCAGCCTCGACTTGAACACTGAAGCTTTCTTT
CASSLDLNTEAFF
>few|TRBD1|TRBJ2-7|TRBV7-2
TGTGCCAGCCAGATTCTGACAGGGGGCGAGCAGTACTTC
CASQILTGGEQYF
>-|-|TRBJ2-5|TRBV5-4
TGTGCCAGCAGCGGCCGGGACCAAGAGACCCAGTACTTC
CASSGRDQETQYF
>-|TRBD1|TRBJ1-1|TRBV15
TGTGCCACCAGCAGAGGAAGGTTCGGGACAGGTGGTACCAGAGGAATGAACACTGAAGCTTTCTTT
CATSRGRFGTGGTRGMNTEAFF
>-|-|TRBJ2-1|TRBV4-1
TGCGCCAGCAGCCACCCCGGCCGCTATGAGCAGTTCTTC
CASSHPGRYEQFF
>-|TRBD1|TRBJ2-3|TRBV28
TGTGCCAGCAGTTTGGTAGGGACAGGGGGCGAGGATACGCAGTATTTT
CASSLVGTGGEDTQYF
>-|-|TRBJ1-2|TRBV30
TGTGCCTGGCCAGGGGTTAGAGGCTACACCTTC
CAWPGVRGYTF
>-|TRBD2|TRBJ2-1|TRBV28
TGTGCCAGCAGTACCTCCCCGGGACTAGCGTATTGGAGCTCCTACAATGAGCAGTTCTTC
CASSTSPGLAYWSSYNEQFF
>-|-|TRBJ2-7|TRBV18
TGTGCCAGCTCATCCCGGGCCCCAGACGAGCAGTACTTC
CASSSRAPDEQYF
>-|-|TRBJ2-7|TRBV21-1
TGTGCCAGCAACCTAGGGGGGGACCCCTACGAGCAGTACTTC
CASNLGGDPYEQYF
>-|-|TRBJ1-5|TRBV5-1
TGCGCCAGCAGCGGGGACCCGGGGGCGAATCAGCCCCAGCATTTT
CASSGDPGANQPQHF
>-|TRBD2|TRBJ2-3|TRBV7-2
TGTGCCAGCAGCCTTAATCCGGGACTAGCATGGGATACGCAGTATTTT
CASSLNPGLAWDTQYF
>-|-|TRBJ2-6|TRBV5-1
TGCGCCAGCAGCATAAGATCTGGGGCCAACGTCCTGACTTTC
CASSIRSGANVLTF
>-|-|TRBJ2-1|TRBV27
TGCGCCAGCAGTTTTAATAGAGGTCAGCAGTTCTTC
CASSFNRGQQFF
>-|-|TRBJ1-1|TRBV10-3
TGTGCCTCTCAGACAGAAAACACTGAAGCTTTCTTT
CASQTENTEAFF
>few|TRBD1|TRBJ2-7|TRBV28
TGTGCCAGCGGAACAGGGGGCCTCTACGAGCAGTACTTC
CASGTGGLYEQYF
>-|-|TRBJ1-4|TRBV7-2
TGTGCCACCGGGTGGGGGGACACAACTAATGAAAAACTGTTTTTT
CATGWGDTTNEKLFF